The 6 T cell receptor beta chains below were found in one sample sequenced in a study of blood T cell repertoires in COVID-19. This table comes from immunoSEQ multiplex PCR, and its TCRdb copy is limited to in-frame clones, with some not included. This table has under 300,000 clones, 86% appearing once. The source material was peripheral blood. These receptors originate from a man aged 18-30 years with active or convalescent COVID-19.

J is TRBJ1-4 and V is TRBV2; 12 bases align to TRBD1. Trimming cost V 10 bases and J 10 bases; bases outside gene matches: 4. The CDR3 runs to 12 residues. Per the germline V gene, CDR1 is SNHLY and CDR2 is FYNNEI. CDR3 coding DNA: TGTGCCACAGGGACAGGGGGCGGAAAACTGTTTTTT. This sequence encodes CATGTGGGKLFF.

This clone was counted a single time. J is TRBJ1-1 and V is TRBV6-2 or TRBV6-3; 7 bases agree with TRBD1. Germline CDR1 is MNHEY and CDR2 is SVGEGT. CDR3 length: 17 residues. After removal of 2 bases from V and 6 bases from J, the junction contained 15 bases not matched to a gene. The DNA for the CDR3 is TGTGCCAGCAGTTACCAAGCCGGGACAGCCACGTCTGCTGAAGCTTTCTTT. Amino acids: CASSYQAGTATSAEAFF.

This chain's CDR3 is CASSARDYRAGELFF. CDR3 nucleotide sequence: TGTGCCAGCAGCGCCCGGGACTATCGCGCCGGGGAGCTGTTTTTT. The chain recombines TRBV7-2 with TRBJ2-2; 7 bases match TRBD2. V dropped 5 bases and J dropped 6; count of bases not matched to a gene: 9. The germline CDR1 and CDR2 sequences are SGHTA and FQGNSA. The CDR3 has 15 residues.

CDR3 loop: CATSEGTLAGPYEQYF. The CDR3, as DNA: TGTGCCACCAGCGAGGGAACTCTAGCGGGTCCCTACGAGCAGTACTTC. This chain connects TRBV15 to TRBJ2-7; 8 nucleotides line up with TRBD2. Germline loops: CDR1 LNHNV, CDR2 YYDKDF (reference sequence). The CDR3 length is 16 residues. Trimming at V came to 5 bases and at J to 2 bases, leaving 11 bases not matched to a gene.

The chain recombines TRBV5-1 with TRBJ2-1, with D maybe TRBD2 (6 bases). CDR3 size: 14 residues. Germline V CDR1 and CDR2: SGHRS, YFSETQ. V shed 0 bases and J shed 7 bases, with 11 bases lying between them. CDR3 sequence: CASSLGEEHNEQFF. CDR3 bases: TGCGCCAGCAGCTTGGGGGAGGAGCATAATGAGCAGTTCTTC. Complete variable domain (other parts from reference TRBV5-1 and TRBJ2-1): KAGVTQTPRYLIKTRGQQVTLSCSPISGHRSVSWYQQTPGQGLQFLFEYFSETQRNKGNFPGRFSGRQFSNSRSEMNVSTLELGDSALYLCASSLGEEHNEQFFGPGTRLTVL.

This chain uses TRBV25-1 with TRBJ2-5; TRBD1 matches 7 bases. Unmatched junction bases numbered 8, after V lost 3 bases and J lost 7 bases. Per germline, CDR1 MGHDK and CDR2 SYGVNS. This CDR3 comprises 14 residues. The DNA for the CDR3 is TGTGCCAGCAGTGATACGACAGGGATCGGGACCCAGTACTTC. This translates into CASSDTTGIGTQYF.